These T cell receptor beta chains were read from a single sample in a study of shared clonotypes between healthy human individuals. The data were produced by immunoSEQ multiplex PCR, yet TCRdb's version contains in-frame clones alone and is incomplete. Of roughly 2 million clones listed, about 95% are singletons. Sequencing input: naive CD4+ T cells sorted from blood. These receptors originate from a man younger than 35 in good health. The CDR3 runs from the conserved cysteine through the conserved F or W. D genes are given only for firm matches.

V gene,D gene,J gene,CDR3 length,CDR3 DNA,CDR3 protein
TRBV28,-,TRBJ2-7,14,TGTGCCAGCAAGTCCCGGGCAGGCCTCTACGAGCAGTACTTC,CASKSRAGLYEQYF
TRBV6-5,TRBD2,TRBJ2-7,13,TGTGCCAGCGGACTAGCGGGAGCCAGCGAGCAGTACTTC,CASGLAGASEQYF
TRBV6-5,TRBD1,TRBJ1-2,15,TGTGCCAGCAGTTACTCGTTAGGACAGGGGTATGGCTACACCTTC,CASSYSLGQGYGYTF
TRBV15,TRBD1,TRBJ1-6,16,TGTGCCACCAGCCGCAGAGGGACAGGGGTAGGTTCACCCCTCCACTTT,CATSRRGTGVGSPLHF
TRBV5-1,-,TRBJ2-3,14,TGCGCCAGCTGCCGGCGGGAAGGCACAGATACGCAGTATTTT,CASCRREGTDTQYF
TRBV5-1,-,TRBJ2-3,13,TGCGCCAGCAGTGGCACCGTCACAGATACGCAGTATTTT,CASSGTVTDTQYF
TRBV5-4,TRBD2,TRBJ2-3,13,TGTGCCAGCAGCTTGGCAAGCGGGAGGGCCGAGAATTTT,CASSLASGRAENF
TRBV30,-,TRBJ1-2,15,TGTGCCTGGAGTACAAATCACAGGGACGGCTATGGCTACACCTTC,CAWSTNHRDGYGYTF
TRBV2,-,TRBJ2-2,16,TGTGCCAGCAGTGGACGACTTAGACCGAACACCGGGGAGCTGTTTTTT,CASSGRLRPNTGELFF
TRBV6-5,-,TRBJ2-1,13,TGTGCCAGCAGACGGGGGGCCCAGGATGAGCAGTTCTTC,CASRRGAQDEQFF
TRBV30,-,TRBJ1-1,13,TGTGCCAGGGACGGGGCAATCAACACTGAAGCTTTCTTT,CARDGAINTEAFF
TRBV30,-,TRBJ1-6,15,TGTGCTACCCACCCGCGTGGTGGCCATAATTCACCCCTCCACTTT,CATHPRGGHNSPLHF
TRBV7-9,-,TRBJ1-6,13,TGTGCCAGCAGCCCAGGACCCAATTCACCCCTCCACTTT,CASSPGPNSPLHF
TRBV6-1,TRBD1,TRBJ1-6,14,TGTGCCAGCAGGTGGACAGGGGATAATTCACCCCTCCACTTT,CASRWTGDNSPLHF
TRBV20-1,-,TRBJ2-7,11,TGCAGTGCGGTCAGGGAATACGAGCAGTACTTC,CSAVREYEQYF
TRBV4-1,TRBD2,TRBJ2-4,16,TGCGCCAGCAGCACAACCCTTGGGGGGGGGAGAAACATTCAGTACTTC,CASSTTLGGGRNIQYF
TRBV7-9,TRBD2,TRBJ2-1,12,TGTGCCAGTAGACTAGCGGGGGAGAAGCAGTTCTTC,CASRLAGEKQFF
TRBV27,-,TRBJ1-2,15,TGTGCCAGCAGTTTATCCCCCCCGAGGCTCTATGGCTACACCTTC,CASSLSPPRLYGYTF
TRBV29-1,-,TRBJ1-4,13,TGCAGCGCGAGACACCAAACTAATGAAAAACTGTTTTTT,CSARHQTNEKLFF